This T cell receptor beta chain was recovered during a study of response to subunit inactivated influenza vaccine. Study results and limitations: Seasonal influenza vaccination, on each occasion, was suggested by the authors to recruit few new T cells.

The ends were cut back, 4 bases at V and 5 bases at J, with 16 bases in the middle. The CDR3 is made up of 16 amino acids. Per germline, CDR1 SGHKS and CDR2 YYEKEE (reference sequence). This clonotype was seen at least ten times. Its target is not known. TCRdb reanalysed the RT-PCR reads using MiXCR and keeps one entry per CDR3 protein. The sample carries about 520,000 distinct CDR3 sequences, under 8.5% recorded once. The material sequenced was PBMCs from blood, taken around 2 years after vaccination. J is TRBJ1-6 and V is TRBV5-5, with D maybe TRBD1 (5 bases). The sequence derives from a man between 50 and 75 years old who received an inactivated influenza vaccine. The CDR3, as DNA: TGTGCCAGCAGCCCAGATCGGACACTCGATAATTCACCCCTCCACTTT. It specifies CASSPDRTLDNSPLHF.